These 15 T cell receptor beta chains originate from one sample sequenced in a study of control samples from healthy donors and cancer patients. Measured with immunoSEQ multiplex PCR; TCRdb has only the in-frame clones, and not every one. Altogether 35,000 to 40,000 clones are present, over 70% being singletons, with the ten largest covering roughly a fifth. Sequenced material: PBMCs. The receptors were gathered from a woman in her sixties with lung cancer.

V and J are TRBV7-3 and TRBJ2-1; possibly TRBD2 for D (5 bases). CDR3 size: 14 residues. Trimming stripped 6 bases from V and 6 bases from J, with 15 bases between. Germline values: CDR1 SGHTA, CDR2 FQGTGA. CDR3 sequence (DNA): TGTGCCAGCAGTTACGGCGGGCCGATCAATGAGCAGTTCTTC. Protein: CASSYGGPINEQFF.

This rearrangement joins TRBV29-1 to TRBJ2-7, with 10 bases matching TRBD2. Per the germline V gene, CDR1 is SQVTM and CDR2 is ANQGSEA. CDR3 size: 14 residues. The J segment lost 3 bases and the V segment lost 7 bases, leaving 9 bases of the junction unmatched. The CDR3 here is CSALSGRASYEQYF. DNA for the CDR3: TGCAGCGCCCTCAGCGGGAGGGCCAGCTACGAGCAGTACTTC.

The chain carries TRBV4-1 and TRBJ2-3; no reliable D call. V was cut by 5 bases and J by 6 bases, with 18 bases left in between. Per the germline V gene, CDR1 is MGHRA and CDR2 is YSYEKL. The CDR3 totals 15 residues. The CDR3 protein is CASSNFFSYVDTQYF. In DNA form, the CDR3 reads TGCGCCAGCAGCAATTTTTTCTCTTACGTCGATACGCAGTATTTT.

V usage is TRBV13 and J usage is TRBJ2-7; D may be TRBD1 (5 bases). The CDR3 is 15 residues long. Trimming took off 1 base at V and 2 bases at J, with 12 bases between the two ends. CDR1 is PRHDT and CDR2 is FYEKMQ in the germline V gene (reference sequence). The CDR3 coding sequence is TGTGCCAGCAGCTTAGAACTCCAGGGAACCTACGAGCAGTACTTC. Translation: CASSLELQGTYEQYF.

The rearrangement uses TRBV7-6 and TRBJ1-2; TRBD1 is a possible D gene (5 bases). The V gene's germline CDR1 is SGHVS and CDR2 FNYEAQ. The CDR3 is made up of 15 amino acids. Trimming took 1 base from V and 8 from J, leaving 17 bases between them. CDR3 region: CASSLGMRTTGGYTF. CDR3 nucleotide sequence: TGTGCCAGCAGCTTAGGGATGAGGACAACGGGGGGCTACACCTTC. Drawing the rest from reference TRBV7-6 and TRBJ1-2, the complete variable domain is GAGVSQSPRYKVTKRGQDVALRCDPISGHVSLYWYRQALGQGPEFLTYFNYEAQQDKSGLPNDRFSAERPEGSISTLTIQRTEQRDSAMYRCASSLGMRTTGGYTFGSGTRLTVV.

The V call is TRBV29-1, the J call TRBJ2-1, with D uncertain. Trimming removed 6 bases at V and 0 bases at J, with 9 bases between. Germline CDR1 is SQVTM and CDR2 is ANQGSEA. The CDR3 has 13 amino acids. CDR3 protein: CSVTPSSYNEQFF. In nucleotides, the CDR3 is TGCAGCGTGACCCCTTCCTCCTACAATGAGCAGTTCTTC.

This chain joins TRBV7-8 and TRBJ1-5; perhaps TRBD1 as D (6 bases). Germline V CDR1 and CDR2: SGHVS, FQNEAQ. The V end was cut by 7 bases, the J end by 4 bases, with 17 bases between. The CDR3 spans 15 residues. CDR3 sequence: CASIKNRDPNQPQHF. Here the CDR3 DNA reads TGTGCCAGCATCAAAAACAGGGATCCGAATCAGCCCCAGCATTTT.

This clone turned up a few times. The chain has TRBV7-9 and TRBJ2-5; the D is unclear. V lost 5 bases and J 3 bases, leaving 7 bases between the germline ends. This CDR3 spans 12 amino acids. Germline values: CDR1 SEHNR, CDR2 FQNEAQ (reference sequence). In nucleotides, the CDR3 is TGTGCCAGCAGCCCGAATGAAGAGACCCAGTACTTC. This encodes CASSPNEETQYF.

This chain connects TRBV6-1 to TRBJ2-4; D is unclear. CDR1 is MNHNS, CDR2 SASEGT, per germline. The CDR3 covers 15 residues. V gave up 10 bases and J gave up 7 bases, with 23 bases separating them. CDR3 in DNA: TGTGCCACGAAGGGAAGAACAGATCCAACGAACATTCAGTACTTC. As protein: CATKGRTDPTNIQYF.

The rearrangement uses TRBV30 and TRBJ1-3, with TRBD1 as a possible D gene (5 bases). This CDR3 is 16 amino acids long. From germline, CDR1 is GTSNPN and CDR2 SVGIG (reference sequence). V lost 2 bases to trimming and J lost 0 bases, with 14 bases between them. CDR3 sequence reads: CAWSIRGLYSGNTIYF. In DNA, the CDR3 is TGTGCCTGGAGTATAAGGGGCTTGTACTCTGGAAACACCATATATTTT.

The chain combines TRBV10-3 with TRBJ1-3; the D gene is possibly TRBD1 (6 bases). The ends were cut back, 2 bases at V and 9 bases at J, with 14 bases in the middle. In germline, CDR1 is ENHRY, CDR2 SYGVKD. The CDR3 is 14 residues long. The CDR3 sequence: CAISEDQQGGTIYF. CDR3 DNA sequence: TGTGCCATCAGTGAGGATCAGCAAGGGGGCACCATATATTTT.

In this sample, this clone turned up a few times. The chain combines TRBV4-3 with TRBJ2-1; possibly TRBD2 for D (5 bases). In germline, CDR1 is LGHNA, CDR2 YSLEER. The CDR3 contains 14 residues. Trimming stripped 4 bases from V and 5 bases from J, with 12 bases between. CDR3: CASSRLALDNEQFF. CDR3 coding DNA: TGCGCCAGCAGCCGTTTAGCGCTTGACAATGAGCAGTTCTTC.

This chain uses TRBV7-2 with TRBJ2-7; D is unclear. The CDR3 sequence is 13 residues long. Looked up from germline, CDR1 is SGHTA and CDR2 is FQGNSA. Trimming shortened V by 3 bases and J by 4 bases, and 10 bases separated the two germline ends. CDR3 in amino acids: CASSFIPGYEQYF. The CDR3 bases are TGTGCCAGCAGCTTCATTCCTGGGTACGAGCAGTACTTC.

CDR3 amino acids: CASSKTGANIQYF. The CDR3 region has the DNA TGTGCCAGCAGCAAGACAGGGGCAAACATTCAGTACTTC. The J gene is TRBJ2-4, the V gene TRBV9; 8 bases agree with TRBD1. The germline V gene has CDR1 SGDLS and CDR2 YYNGEE. The ends lost 4 bases at V and 6 bases at J; junction bases unmatched: 3. CDR3 length equals 13 residues.

The CDR3 sequence: CASGSADSNEKLFF. The CDR3 DNA is TGTGCCAGCGGTTCCGCAGACTCAAATGAAAAACTGTTTTTT. This chain links TRBV2 with TRBJ1-4; no firm D call. The V gene lost 8 bases and the J gene lost 5 bases, with 15 bases spanning the gap. In germline, CDR1 is SNHLY, CDR2 FYNNEI. The CDR3 spans 14 residues.